This TCR beta chain is drawn from a study of Graves' ophthalmopathy and Graves' hyperthyroidism. The PBMCs had their origin in approximately 10 ml of fresh peripheral blood. RNA transcripts provided the template for amplifying TCR beta CDR3 regions. First-round RT-PCR used HTBI primers; second-round multiplex PCR followed. TCRdb re-analysed the multiplex PCR reads in MiXCR, keeping a single row per CDR3 protein. The sample lists 200,000 to 300,000 distinct CDR3 sequences, around 42% occurring once. Germline CDR1 reads SGHTA; CDR2 reads FQGNSA. Trimming took off 4 bases at V and 3 bases at J, with 16 bases between the two ends. The CDR3 has 15 amino acids.

This TCR derives from an adult man with Graves' ophthalmopathy. Sequences were obtained from peripheral blood. The chain has TRBV7-2 and TRBJ2-7; D is unresolved. This chain's CDR3 is CASSYLSGLSYEQYF. The CDR3 nucleotides read TGTGCCAGCAGCTACCTGTCGGGCTTAAGCTACGAGCAGTACTTC.